Described below is a single T cell receptor (beta chain) sequence and its context. These data belong to a study of T cells after yellow fever vaccination. Study as a whole: With SMART-Seq v4 Ultra Low Input, the fractions containing low cell numbers were prepared.

TCRdb re-analysed the 5' RACE reads in MiXCR, keeping a single row per CDR3 protein. This table holds some 300,000 distinct CDR3 sequences, 3.6% found once. V gave up 9 bases and J gave up 0 bases; unmatched junction bases: 2. CDR3 length: 13 amino acids. The germline CDR1 and CDR2 sequences are MDHEN and SYDVKM. The specimen was PBMCs, collected on the day of the yellow fever booster vaccination. This receptor was identified in a man younger than 30 who received the YFV17D yellow fever vaccine. The genes are TRBV28 and TRBJ1-2, with TRBD1 matching over 9 bases. CDR3 region: CASRDRANYGYTF. CDR3 DNA: TGTGCCAGTCGGGACAGGGCTAACTATGGCTACACCTTC.